The sequence of this TCR beta chain was determined in a study of blood T cell repertoires in COVID-19 (dated by TCRdb to between 2020 and 2021). About the investigation overall: The collaborator samples originated in the United States, Italy and Spain and spanned the acute and convalescent phases of COVID-19. The prospective study material was composed of cDNA or gDNA derived from T cells, B-cell-depleted T cells, or PBMCs. Deeply sampled blood TCRbeta repertoires from subjects exposed to, actively infected with, or recovered from COVID-19 were included in the dataset. The repertoires were released in a freely available public database meant as a resource for research on the immune response to SARS-CoV-2. Samples were obtained from the ongoing ImmuneRACE study (first 160 participants) and from 1,000 to 1,500 subjects provided by 6 global collaborators. The sample metadata nearly always contained a de-identified subject ID, COVID-19 status, age in years and sex. HLA class I and class II types, where available, came from metadata supplied by the sample provider rather than from assay-based typing.

For CDR1 and CDR2, the germline V gene lists SGHTA and FQGNSA. A distance of 12 bases separates the germline ends of V and J, which lose 1 base and 3 bases respectively. The CDR3 contains 15 residues, cysteine and phenylalanine counted. The retained sequence is limited to the CDR3, 45 bases, with the frame set at the first base. One collaborating source in Seattle enrolled patients during active infection and followed them longitudinally through the course of disease. The collaborating institutions used their own protocols to collect whole blood in K2EDTA tubes. For TCRbeta analysis, collaborators shipped samples as frozen whole blood, isolated PBMCs, or DNA extracted from either of those sample types. With respect to this clone: The antigen it binds to is not known. No much larger clone exists at a distance of one base, and base qualities are not known.

What the authors observed across the whole study: The quantity of clinical and demographic metadata differed by source and by participant and was supplied without curation.

TCRbeta CDR3 regions were amplified from genomic DNA using the immunoSEQ Assay, a bias-controlled multiplex PCR. In the authors' own workflow: The number of nucleated cells in each sample was estimated from the amplification of reference gene primers within the assay. To quantify the absolute abundance of each unique TCRbeta CDR3 rearrangement, sequence reads were collapsed and filtered. Productive Simpson clonality was computed per sample as the square root of Simpson's diversity index over productive rearrangements. The clones in this table, taken by TCRdb from immuneACCESS, are in-frame only. Not every clone is retained; where verified, under half of the shortfall comes from an unresolved V gene, and the cause of the rest is unknown. The V and J calls and clone size come from that table; D and trimming were worked out from the DNA. The sample table lists 350,000 or so clones, approximately 89% of them with a count of one. The leading ten clones occupy over 3.5% of the sample.

The origin of this receptor is a woman in her sixties or seventies with COVID-19, enrolled during active disease. The source material was peripheral blood. The receptor chain draws on TRBV7-2 and TRBJ1-2, with a tentative D gene TRBD1 over 6 matching bases. The CDR3 protein is CASSLGQVWDYGYTF. The DNA is as follows: TGTGCCAGCAGCTTAGGACAGGTTTGGGACTATGGCTACACCTTC.